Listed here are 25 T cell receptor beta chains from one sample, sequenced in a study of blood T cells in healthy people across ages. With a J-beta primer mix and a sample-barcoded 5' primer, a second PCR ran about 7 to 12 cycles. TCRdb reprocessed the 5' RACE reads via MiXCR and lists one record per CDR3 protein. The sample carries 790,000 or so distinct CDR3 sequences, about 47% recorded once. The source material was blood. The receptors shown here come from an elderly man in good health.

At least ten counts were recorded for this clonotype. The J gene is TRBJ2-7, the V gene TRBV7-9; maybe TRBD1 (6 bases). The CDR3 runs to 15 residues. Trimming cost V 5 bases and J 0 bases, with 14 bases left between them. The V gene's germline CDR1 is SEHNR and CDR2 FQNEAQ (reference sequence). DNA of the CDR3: TGTGCCAGCAGCCCACAGGGTCTAAGCTCCTACGAGCAGTACTTC. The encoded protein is CASSPQGLSSYEQYF.

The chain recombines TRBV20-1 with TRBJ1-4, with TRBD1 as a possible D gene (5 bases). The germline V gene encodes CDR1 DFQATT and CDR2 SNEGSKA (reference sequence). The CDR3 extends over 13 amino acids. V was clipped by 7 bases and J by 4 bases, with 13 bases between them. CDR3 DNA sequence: TGCAGTGTTTTGACAGCGAATAATGAAAAACTGTTTTTT. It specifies CSVLTANNEKLFF.

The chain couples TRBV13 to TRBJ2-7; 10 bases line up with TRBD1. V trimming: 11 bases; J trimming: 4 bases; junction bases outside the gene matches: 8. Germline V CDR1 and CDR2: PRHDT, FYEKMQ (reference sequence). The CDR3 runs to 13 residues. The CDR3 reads CAASLGQGYEQYF. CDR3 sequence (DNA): TGTGCCGCCTCGCTGGGACAGGGGTACGAGCAGTACTTC.

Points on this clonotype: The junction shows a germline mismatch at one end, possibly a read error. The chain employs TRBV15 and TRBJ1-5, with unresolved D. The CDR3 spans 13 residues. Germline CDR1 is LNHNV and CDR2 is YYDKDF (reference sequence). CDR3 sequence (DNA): TGTGCCACCAGTGAGAGAAGCAGTCAGCCCCAGCATTTT. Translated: CATSERSSQPQHF.

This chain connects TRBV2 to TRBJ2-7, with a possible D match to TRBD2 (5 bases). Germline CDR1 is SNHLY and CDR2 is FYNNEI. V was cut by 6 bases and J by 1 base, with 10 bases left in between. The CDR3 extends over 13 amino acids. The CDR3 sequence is CASRPLGSYEQYF. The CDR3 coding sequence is TGTGCCAGCAGACCACTAGGTTCCTACGAGCAGTACTTC.

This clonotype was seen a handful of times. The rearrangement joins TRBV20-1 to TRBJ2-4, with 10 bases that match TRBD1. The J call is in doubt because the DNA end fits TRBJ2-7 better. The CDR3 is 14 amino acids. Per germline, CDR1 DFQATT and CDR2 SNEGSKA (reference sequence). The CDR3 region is CSARPGQGGNEQYF. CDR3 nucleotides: TGCAGTGCTAGACCAGGACAGGGGGGGAACGAGCAGTACTTC.

CDR3 region: CASSNQGYEQYF. The DNA of the CDR3 is TGTGCCAGCAGTAACCAGGGCTACGAGCAGTACTTC. The chain has TRBV6-5 and TRBJ2-7; possible D gene TRBD1, 5 bases. Trimming stripped 5 bases from V and 3 bases from J, with 8 bases between. The CDR3 is made up of 12 amino acids. Germline CDR1 reads MNHEY; CDR2 reads SVGAGI.

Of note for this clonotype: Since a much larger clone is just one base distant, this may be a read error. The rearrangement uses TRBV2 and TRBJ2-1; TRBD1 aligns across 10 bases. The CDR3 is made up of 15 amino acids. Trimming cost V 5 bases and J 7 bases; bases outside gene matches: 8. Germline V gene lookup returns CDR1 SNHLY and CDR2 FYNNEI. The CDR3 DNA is TGTGCCAGCAGTAGGCCGAGACAGGGGGCAAATGAGCAGTTCTTC. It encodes CASSRPRQGANEQFF. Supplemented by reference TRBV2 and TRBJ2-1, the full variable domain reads EPEVTQTPSHQVTQMGQEVILRCVPISNHLYFYWYRQILGQKVEFLVSFYNNEISEKSEIFDDQFSVERPDGSNFTLKIRSTKLEDSAMYFCASSRPRQGANEQFFGPGTRLTVL.

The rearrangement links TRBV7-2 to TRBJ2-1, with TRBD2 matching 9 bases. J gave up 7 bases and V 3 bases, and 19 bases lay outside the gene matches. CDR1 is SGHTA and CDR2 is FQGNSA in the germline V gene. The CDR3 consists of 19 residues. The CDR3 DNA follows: TGTGCCAGCAGCTTTCCGATTAGTGGCGCGGGAGGGGCAGGAAATGAGCAGTTCTTC. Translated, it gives CASSFPISGAGGAGNEQFF.

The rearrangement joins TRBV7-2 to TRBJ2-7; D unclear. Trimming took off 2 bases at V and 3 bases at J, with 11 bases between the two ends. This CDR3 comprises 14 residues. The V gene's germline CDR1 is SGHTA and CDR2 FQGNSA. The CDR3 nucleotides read TGTGCCAGCAGCTTATTACCAGAAATCTACGAGCAGTACTTC. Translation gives CASSLLPEIYEQYF.

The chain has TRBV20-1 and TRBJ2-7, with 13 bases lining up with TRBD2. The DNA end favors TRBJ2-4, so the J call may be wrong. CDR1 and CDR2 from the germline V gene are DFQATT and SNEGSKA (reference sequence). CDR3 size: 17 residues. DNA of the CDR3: TGCAGTGCTAGAGATCCTTGGACTAGCGGGAGTTTGAACATTCAGTACTTC. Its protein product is CSARDPWTSGSLNIQYF.

CDR3 sequence: CASVRVGDTQYF. DNA of the CDR3: TGTGCCAGCGTCCGTGTGGGAGATACGCAGTATTTT. The rearrangement joins TRBV7-8 to TRBJ2-3; D is undetermined. The germline V and J ends were trimmed by 8 bases and 5 bases, with 11 bases remaining between them. The CDR3 contains 12 residues. Germline V gene lookup returns CDR1 SGHVS and CDR2 FQNEAQ.

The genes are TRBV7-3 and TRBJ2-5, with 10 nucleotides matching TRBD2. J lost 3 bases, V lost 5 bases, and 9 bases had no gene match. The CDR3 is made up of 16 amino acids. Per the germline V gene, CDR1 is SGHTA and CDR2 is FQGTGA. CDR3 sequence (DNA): TGTGCCAGCAGCCTGTTGGGACTAGCGAGAGAAGAGACCCAGTACTTC. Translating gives CASSLLGLAREETQYF.

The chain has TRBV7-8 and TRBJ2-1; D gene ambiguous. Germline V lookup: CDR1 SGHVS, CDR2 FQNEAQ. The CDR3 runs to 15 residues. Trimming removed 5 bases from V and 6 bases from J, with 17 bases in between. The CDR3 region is CASSEELSDSNEQFF. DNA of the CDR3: TGTGCCAGCAGCGAAGAACTAAGTGACTCCAATGAGCAGTTCTTC.

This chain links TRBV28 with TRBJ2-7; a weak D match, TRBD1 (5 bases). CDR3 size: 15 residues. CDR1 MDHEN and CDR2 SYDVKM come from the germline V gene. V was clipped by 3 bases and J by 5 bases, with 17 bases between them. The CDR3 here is CASSLAGAGLDEQYF. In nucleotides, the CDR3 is TGTGCCAGCAGTTTGGCTGGGGCAGGGTTGGACGAGCAGTACTTC.

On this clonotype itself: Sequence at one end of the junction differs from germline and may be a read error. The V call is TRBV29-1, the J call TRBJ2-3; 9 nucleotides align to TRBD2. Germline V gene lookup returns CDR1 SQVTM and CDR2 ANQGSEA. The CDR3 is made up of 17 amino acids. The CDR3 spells CSPRLGGEREVTDTKYF. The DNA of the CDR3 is TGCAGCCCACGCTTGGGAGGGGAGCGGGAGGTAACAGATACGAAGTATTTT.

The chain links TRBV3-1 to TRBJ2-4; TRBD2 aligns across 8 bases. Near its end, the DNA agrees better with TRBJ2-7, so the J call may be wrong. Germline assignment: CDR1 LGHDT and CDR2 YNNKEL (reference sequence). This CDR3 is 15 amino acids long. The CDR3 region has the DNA TGTGCCAGCAGCCAAGAAACGGGAGGGGGCTACGAGCAGTACTTC. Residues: CASSQETGGGYEQYF.

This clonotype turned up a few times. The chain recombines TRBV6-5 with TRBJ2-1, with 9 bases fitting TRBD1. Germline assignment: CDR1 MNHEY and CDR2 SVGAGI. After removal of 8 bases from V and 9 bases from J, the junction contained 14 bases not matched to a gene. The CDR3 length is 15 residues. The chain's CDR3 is CASGVHGTGNGEQFF. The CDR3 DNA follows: TGTGCCAGCGGAGTACACGGGACAGGGAATGGTGAGCAGTTCTTC.

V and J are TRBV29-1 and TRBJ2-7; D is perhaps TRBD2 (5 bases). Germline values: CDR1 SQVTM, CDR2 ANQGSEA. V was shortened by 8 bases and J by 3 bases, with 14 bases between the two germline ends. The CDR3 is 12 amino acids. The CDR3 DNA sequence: TGCAGCACCCGGAGCAGCGGCTACGAGCAGTACTTC. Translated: CSTRSSGYEQYF.

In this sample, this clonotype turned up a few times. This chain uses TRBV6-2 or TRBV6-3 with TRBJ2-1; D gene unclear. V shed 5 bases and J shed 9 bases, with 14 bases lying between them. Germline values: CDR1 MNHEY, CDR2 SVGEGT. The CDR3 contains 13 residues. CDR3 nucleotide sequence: TGTGCCAGCAGTGATGCCCCCTCTCGTGAGCAGTTCTTC. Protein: CASSDAPSREQFF.

CDR3 in amino acids: CASSNDRENTGELFF. CDR3 sequence (DNA): TGTGCCAGCAGTAACGACAGGGAGAACACCGGGGAGCTGTTTTTT. The rearrangement joins TRBV5-6 to TRBJ2-2; 7 bases match TRBD1. Germline V gives CDR1 SGHDT, CDR2 YYEEEE. This CDR3 spans 15 amino acids. V trimming: 5 bases; J trimming: 1 base; junction bases outside the gene matches: 5. Complete variable domain (other parts from reference TRBV5-6 and TRBJ2-2): DAGVTQSPTHLIKTRGQQVTLRCSPKSGHDTVSWYQQALGQGPQFIFQYYEEEERQRGNFPDRFSGHQFPNYSSELNVNALLLGDSALYLCASSNDRENTGELFFGEGSRLTVL.

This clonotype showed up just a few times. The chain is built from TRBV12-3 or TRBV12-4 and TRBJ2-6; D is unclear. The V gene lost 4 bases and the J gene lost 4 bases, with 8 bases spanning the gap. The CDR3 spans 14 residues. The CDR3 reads CASSSVPGANVLTF. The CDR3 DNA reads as TGTGCCAGCAGTTCCGTACCAGGGGCCAACGTCCTGACTTTC.

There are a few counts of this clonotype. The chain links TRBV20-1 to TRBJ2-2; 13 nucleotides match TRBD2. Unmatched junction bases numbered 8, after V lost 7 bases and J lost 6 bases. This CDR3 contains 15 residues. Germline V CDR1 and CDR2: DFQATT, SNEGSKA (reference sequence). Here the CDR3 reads CSVARLAGGSGELFF. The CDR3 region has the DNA TGCAGTGTCGCAAGACTAGCGGGAGGTTCCGGGGAGCTGTTTTTT.

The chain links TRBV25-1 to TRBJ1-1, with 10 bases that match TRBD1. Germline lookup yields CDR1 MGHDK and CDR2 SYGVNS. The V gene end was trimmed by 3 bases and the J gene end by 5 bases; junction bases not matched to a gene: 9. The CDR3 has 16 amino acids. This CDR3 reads CASSEGRQGAVTEAFF. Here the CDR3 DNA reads TGTGCCAGCAGTGAGGGAAGACAGGGGGCAGTGACTGAAGCTTTCTTT.

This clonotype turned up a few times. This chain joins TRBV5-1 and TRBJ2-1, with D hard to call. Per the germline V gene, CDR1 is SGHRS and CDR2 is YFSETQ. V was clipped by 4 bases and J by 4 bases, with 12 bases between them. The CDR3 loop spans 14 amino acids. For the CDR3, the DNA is TGCGCCAGCAGCGGCGGACGGGCATACAATGAGCAGTTCTTC. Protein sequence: CASSGGRAYNEQFF.